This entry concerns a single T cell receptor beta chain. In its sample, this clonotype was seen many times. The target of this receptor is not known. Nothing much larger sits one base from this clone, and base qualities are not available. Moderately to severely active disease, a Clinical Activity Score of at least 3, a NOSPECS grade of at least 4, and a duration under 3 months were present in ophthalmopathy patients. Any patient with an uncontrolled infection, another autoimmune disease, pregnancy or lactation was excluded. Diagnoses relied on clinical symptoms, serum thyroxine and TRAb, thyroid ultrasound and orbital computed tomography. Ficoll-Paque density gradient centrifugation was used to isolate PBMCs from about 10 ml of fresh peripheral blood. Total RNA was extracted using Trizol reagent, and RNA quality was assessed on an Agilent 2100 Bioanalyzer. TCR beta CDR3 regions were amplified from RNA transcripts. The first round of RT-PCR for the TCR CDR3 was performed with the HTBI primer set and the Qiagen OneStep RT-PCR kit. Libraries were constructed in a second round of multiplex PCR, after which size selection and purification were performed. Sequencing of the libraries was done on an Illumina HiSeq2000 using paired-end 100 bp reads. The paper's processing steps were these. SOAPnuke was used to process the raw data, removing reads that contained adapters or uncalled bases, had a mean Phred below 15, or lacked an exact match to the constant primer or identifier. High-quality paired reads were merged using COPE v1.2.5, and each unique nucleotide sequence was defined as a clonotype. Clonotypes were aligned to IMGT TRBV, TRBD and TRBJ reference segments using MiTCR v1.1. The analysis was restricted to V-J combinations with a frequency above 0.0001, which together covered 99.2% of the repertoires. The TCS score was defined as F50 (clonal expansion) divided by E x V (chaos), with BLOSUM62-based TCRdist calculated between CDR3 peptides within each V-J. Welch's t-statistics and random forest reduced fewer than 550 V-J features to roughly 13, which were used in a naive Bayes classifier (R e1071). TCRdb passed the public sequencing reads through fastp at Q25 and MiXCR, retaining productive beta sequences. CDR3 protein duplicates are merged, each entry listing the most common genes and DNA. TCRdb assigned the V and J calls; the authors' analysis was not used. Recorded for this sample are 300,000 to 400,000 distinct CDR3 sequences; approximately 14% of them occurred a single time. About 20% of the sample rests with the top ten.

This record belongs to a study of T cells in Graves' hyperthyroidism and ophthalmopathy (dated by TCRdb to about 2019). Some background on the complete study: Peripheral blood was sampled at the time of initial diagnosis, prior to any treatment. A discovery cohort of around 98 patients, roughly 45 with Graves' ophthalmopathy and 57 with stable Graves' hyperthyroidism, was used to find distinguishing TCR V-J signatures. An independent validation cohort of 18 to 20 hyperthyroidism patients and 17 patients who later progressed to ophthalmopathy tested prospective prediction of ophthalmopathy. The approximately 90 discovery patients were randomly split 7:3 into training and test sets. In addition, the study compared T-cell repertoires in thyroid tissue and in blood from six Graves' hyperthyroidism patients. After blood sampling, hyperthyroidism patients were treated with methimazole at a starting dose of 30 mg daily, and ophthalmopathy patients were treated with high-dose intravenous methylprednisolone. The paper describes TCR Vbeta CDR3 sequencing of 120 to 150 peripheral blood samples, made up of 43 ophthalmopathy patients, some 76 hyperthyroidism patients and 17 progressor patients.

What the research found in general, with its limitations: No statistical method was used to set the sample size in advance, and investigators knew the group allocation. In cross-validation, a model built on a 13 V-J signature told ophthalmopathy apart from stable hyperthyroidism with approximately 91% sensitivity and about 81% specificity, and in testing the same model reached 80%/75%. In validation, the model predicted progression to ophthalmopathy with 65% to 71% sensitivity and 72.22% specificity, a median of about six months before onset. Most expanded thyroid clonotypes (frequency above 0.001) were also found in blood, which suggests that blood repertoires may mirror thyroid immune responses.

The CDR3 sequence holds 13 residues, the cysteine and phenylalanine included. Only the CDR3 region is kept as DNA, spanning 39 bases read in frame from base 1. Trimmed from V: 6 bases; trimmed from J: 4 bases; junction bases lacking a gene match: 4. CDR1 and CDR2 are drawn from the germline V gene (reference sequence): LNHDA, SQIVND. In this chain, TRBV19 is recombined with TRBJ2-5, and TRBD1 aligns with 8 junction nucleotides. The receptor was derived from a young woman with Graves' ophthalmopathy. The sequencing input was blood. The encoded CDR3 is CASRRDRRETQYF. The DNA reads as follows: TGTGCCAGTAGAAGGGACAGGAGAGAGACCCAGTACTTC.